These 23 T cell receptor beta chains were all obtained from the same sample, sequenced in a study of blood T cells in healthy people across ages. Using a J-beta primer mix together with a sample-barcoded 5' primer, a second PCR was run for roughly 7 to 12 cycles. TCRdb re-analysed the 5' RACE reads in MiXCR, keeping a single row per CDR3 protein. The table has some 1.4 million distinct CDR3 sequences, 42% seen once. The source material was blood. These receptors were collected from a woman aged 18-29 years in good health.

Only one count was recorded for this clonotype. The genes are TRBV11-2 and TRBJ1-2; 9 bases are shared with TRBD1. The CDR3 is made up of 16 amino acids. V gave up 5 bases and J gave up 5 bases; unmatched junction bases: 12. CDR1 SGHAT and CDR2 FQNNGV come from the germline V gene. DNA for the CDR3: TGTGCCAGCAGCCAAGGGGTCCGGACAGGGGAATATGGCTACACCTTC. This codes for CASSQGVRTGEYGYTF.

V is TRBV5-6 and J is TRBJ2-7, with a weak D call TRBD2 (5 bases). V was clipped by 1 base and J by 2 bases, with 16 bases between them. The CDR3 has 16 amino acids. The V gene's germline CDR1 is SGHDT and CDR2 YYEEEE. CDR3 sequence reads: CASSLLADSRAYEQYF. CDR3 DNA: TGTGCCAGCAGCTTGCTGGCCGACTCGAGGGCCTACGAGCAGTACTTC.

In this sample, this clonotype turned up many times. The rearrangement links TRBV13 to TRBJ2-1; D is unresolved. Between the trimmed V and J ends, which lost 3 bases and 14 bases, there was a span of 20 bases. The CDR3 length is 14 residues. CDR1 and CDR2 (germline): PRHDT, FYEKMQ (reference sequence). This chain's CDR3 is CASSFEALLVDKFF. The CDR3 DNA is TGTGCCAGCAGCTTCGAGGCACTCCTCGTCGATAAGTTCTTC.

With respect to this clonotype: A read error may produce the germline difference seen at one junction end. The CDR3 region has the DNA TGCAGTGCTAGAGATGACCTAGCGGGTCACTACAATGGGCAGTTCTTC. Residues: CSARDDLAGHYNGQFF. The chain joins TRBV20-1 to TRBJ2-1, with 8 bases aligning to TRBD2. This CDR3 is 16 amino acids long. The germline CDR1 and CDR2 sequences are DFQATT and SNEGSKA (reference sequence).

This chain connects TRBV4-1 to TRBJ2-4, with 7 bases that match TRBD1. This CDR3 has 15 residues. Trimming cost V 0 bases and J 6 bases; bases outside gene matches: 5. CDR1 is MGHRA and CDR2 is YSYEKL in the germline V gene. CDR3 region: CASSQDRGLGNIQYF. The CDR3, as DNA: TGCGCCAGCAGCCAAGATAGGGGGCTGGGAAACATTCAGTACTTC.

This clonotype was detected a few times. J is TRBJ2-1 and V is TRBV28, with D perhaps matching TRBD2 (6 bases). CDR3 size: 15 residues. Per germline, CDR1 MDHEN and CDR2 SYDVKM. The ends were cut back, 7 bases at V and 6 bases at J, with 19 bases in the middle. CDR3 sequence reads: CASTSPLRDGNEQFF. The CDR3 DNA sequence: TGTGCCAGCACGTCCCCCCTGCGGGATGGCAATGAGCAGTTCTTC.

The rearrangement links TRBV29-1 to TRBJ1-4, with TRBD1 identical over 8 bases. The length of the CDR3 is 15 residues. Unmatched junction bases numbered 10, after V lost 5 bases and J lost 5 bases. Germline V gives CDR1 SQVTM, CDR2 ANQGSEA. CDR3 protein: CSVSRGLLSNEKLFF. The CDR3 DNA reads TGCAGCGTTTCCAGGGGGCTTCTCTCGAATGAAAAACTGTTTTTT.

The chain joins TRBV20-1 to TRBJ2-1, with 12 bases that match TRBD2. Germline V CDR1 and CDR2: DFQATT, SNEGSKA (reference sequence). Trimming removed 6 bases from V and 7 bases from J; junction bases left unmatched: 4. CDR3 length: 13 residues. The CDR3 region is CSARTSGENEQFF. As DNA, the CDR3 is TGCAGTGCCCGGACTAGCGGGGAGAATGAGCAGTTCTTC.

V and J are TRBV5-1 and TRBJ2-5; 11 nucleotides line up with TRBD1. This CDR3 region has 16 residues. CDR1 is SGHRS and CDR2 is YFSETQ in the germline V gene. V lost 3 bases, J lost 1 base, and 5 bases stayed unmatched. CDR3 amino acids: CASSSPGTGGQETQYF. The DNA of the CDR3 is TGCGCCAGCAGCTCCCCGGGGACAGGGGGCCAAGAGACCCAGTACTTC.

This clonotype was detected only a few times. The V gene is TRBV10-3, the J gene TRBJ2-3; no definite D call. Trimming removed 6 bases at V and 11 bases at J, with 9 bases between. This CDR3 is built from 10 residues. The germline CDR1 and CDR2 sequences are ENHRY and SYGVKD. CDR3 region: CAISSGVQYF. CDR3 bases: TGTGCCATCAGCTCCGGAGTGCAGTATTTT.

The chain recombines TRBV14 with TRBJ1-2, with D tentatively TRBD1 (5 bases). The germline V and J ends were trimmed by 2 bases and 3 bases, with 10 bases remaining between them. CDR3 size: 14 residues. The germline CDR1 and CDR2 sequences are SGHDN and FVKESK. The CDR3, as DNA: TGTGCCAGCAGCCAACTGGGGGGGGACTATGGCTACACCTTC. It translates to CASSQLGGDYGYTF.

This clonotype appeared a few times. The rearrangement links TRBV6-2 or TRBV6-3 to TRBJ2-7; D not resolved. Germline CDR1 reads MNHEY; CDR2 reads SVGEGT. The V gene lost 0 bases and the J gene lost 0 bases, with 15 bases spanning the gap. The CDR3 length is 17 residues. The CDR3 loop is CASSYSVSGVYSYEQYF. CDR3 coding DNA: TGTGCCAGCAGTTACTCGGTCTCAGGAGTATACTCCTACGAGCAGTACTTC.

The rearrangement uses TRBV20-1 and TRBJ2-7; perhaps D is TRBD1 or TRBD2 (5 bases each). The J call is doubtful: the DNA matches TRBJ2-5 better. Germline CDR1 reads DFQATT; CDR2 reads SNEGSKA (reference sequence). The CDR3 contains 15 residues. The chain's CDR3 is CSARDEGPVGETQYF. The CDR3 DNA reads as TGCAGTGCTAGAGATGAGGGGCCGGTCGGAGAGACCCAGTACTTC.

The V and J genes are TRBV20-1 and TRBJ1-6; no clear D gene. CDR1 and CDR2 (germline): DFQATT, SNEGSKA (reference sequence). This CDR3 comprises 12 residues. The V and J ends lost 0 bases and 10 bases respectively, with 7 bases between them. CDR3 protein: CSARDGRSPLHF. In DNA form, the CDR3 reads TGCAGTGCTAGAGATGGTCGGTCACCCCTCCACTTT.

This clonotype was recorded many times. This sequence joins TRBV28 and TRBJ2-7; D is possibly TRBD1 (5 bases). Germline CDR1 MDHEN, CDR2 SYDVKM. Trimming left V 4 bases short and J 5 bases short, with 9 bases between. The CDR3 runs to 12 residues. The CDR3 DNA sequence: TGTGCCAGCAGTTCCCAGGGTAACGAGCAGTACTTC. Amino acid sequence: CASSSQGNEQYF.

CDR3 protein: CASSQVGSHPSYEQYF. The DNA of the CDR3 is TGCGCCAGCAGCCAAGTGGGTAGTCACCCGTCCTACGAGCAGTACTTC. The chain joins TRBV4-1 to TRBJ2-7; no reliable D call. V was trimmed by 1 base and J by 1 base, leaving 14 bases between them. Germline V gives CDR1 MGHRA, CDR2 YSYEKL. This CDR3 spans 16 amino acids.

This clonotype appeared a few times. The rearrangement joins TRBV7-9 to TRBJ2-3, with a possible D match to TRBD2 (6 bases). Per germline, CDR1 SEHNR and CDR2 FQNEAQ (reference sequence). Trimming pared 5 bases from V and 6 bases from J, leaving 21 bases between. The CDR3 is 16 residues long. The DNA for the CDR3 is TGTGCCAGCAGCAGAGGAGGGCCTGGGGACCTCGATACGCAGTATTTT. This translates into CASSRGGPGDLDTQYF.

The CDR3 DNA reads as TGTGCTAGTGGTTTGGTCATCGACAGATTAAACTATGGCTACACCTTC. Protein: CASGLVIDRLNYGYTF. The chain has TRBV12-5 and TRBJ1-2, with a possible D match to TRBD1 (5 bases). The CDR3 extends over 16 amino acids. Germline V gene data show CDR1 as LGHNT and CDR2 as FRNRAP. V lost 0 bases to trimming and J lost 2 bases, with 13 bases between them.

The CDR3 sequence is CASSDTRGREQFF. The CDR3 DNA follows: TGTGCCAGCAGTGACACCAGGGGAAGAGAGCAGTTCTTC. The rearrangement uses TRBV6-5 and TRBJ2-1; TRBD1 might be the D (6 bases). CDR3 length: 13 residues. Trimming took off 5 bases at V and 10 bases at J, with 15 bases between the two ends. The germline CDR1 and CDR2 sequences are MNHEY and SVGAGI.

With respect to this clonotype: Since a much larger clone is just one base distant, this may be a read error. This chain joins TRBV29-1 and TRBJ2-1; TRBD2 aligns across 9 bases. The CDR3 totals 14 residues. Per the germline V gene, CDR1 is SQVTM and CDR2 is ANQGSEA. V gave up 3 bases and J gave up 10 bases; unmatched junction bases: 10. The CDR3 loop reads CSVEVSGGSYEQFF. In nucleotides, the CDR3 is TGCAGCGTTGAGGTTAGCGGGGGATCCTACGAGCAGTTCTTC.

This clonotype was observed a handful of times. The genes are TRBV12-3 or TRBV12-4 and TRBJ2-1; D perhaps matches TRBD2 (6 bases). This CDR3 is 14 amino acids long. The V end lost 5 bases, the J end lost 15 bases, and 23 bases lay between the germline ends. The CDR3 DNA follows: TGTGCCAGCAGTCCCTGGGCCCTGGGGAGGTCTCCGTTCTTC. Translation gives CASSPWALGRSPFF.

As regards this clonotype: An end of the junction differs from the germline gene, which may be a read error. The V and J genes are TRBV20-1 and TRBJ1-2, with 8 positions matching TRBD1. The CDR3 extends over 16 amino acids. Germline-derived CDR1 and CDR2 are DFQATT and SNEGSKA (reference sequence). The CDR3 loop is CSAREIGQGFNYGNTF. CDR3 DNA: TGCAGTGCTAGAGAGATCGGACAGGGCTTTAACTATGGCAACACCTTC.

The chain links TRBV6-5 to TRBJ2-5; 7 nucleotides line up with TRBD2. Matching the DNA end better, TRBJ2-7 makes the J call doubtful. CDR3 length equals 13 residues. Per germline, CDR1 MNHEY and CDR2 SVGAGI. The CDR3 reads CVSGGGDSYEQYF. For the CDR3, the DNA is TGTGTGAGTGGGGGGGGAGACTCCTACGAGCAGTACTTC.